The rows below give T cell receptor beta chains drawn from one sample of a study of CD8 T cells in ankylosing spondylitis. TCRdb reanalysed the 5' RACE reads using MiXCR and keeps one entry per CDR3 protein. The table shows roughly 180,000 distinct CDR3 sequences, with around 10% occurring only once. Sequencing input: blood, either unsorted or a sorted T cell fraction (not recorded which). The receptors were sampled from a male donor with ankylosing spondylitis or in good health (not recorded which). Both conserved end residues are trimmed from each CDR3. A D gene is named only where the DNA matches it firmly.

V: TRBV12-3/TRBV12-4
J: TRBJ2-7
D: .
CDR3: ASSLGLAEQY

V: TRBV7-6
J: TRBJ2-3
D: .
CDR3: ASSLALPGTDTQY

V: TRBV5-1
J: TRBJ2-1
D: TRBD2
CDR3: ASSLSLAGHNEQF

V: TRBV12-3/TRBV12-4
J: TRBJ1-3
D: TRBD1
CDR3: ASSAGTDGNTIY

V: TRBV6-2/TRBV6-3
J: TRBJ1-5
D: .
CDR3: ASNLRGGRQPQH

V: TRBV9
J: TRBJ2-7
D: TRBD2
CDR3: ASSVGPGLAGEQY

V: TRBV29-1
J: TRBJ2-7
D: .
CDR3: SVIGRKSSYEQY

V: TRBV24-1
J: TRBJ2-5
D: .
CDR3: ATSDGSVETQY

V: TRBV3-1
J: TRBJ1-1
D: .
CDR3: ASSQDLRVSTEAF

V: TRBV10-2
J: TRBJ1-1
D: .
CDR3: ASRKQEYSEAF

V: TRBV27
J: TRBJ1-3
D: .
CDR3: ASSLSGWDSGNTIY

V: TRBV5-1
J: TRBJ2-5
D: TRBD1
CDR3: ASSLVAGGVETQY

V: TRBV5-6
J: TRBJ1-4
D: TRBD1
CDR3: ASSLTGVNEKLF

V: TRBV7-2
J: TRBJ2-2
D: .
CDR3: ASRSNGELF

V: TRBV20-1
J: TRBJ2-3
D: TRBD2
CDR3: SARVGLAADTQY

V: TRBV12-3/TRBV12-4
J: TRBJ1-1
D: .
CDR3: ASIRRGNTEAF

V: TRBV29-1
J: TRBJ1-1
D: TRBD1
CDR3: SVRTGGVTEAF

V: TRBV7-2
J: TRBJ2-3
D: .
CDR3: ASSFNRADTQY

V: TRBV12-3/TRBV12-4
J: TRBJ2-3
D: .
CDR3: ASTQPTGKADTQY

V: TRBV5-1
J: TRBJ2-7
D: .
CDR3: ASSLAVGPYEQY

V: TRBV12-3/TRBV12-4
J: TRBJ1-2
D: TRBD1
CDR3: ASSPYRGVNYGYT

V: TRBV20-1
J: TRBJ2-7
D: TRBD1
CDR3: SAEGTGSSYEQY

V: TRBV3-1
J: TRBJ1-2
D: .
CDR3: ASSQAGGARNYGYT

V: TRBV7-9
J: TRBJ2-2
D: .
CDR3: ASSFALGSNTGELF

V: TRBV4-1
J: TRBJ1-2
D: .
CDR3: ASSQEDSYGYT

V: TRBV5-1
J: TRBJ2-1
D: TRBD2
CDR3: ASSAGGSSYNEQF

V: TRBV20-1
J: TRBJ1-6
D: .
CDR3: SAKGSPFSYNSPLH

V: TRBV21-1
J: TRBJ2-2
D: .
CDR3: ASSYRDRGTGELF

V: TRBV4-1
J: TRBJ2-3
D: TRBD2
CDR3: ASSQEGPLPGLAGLTDTQY